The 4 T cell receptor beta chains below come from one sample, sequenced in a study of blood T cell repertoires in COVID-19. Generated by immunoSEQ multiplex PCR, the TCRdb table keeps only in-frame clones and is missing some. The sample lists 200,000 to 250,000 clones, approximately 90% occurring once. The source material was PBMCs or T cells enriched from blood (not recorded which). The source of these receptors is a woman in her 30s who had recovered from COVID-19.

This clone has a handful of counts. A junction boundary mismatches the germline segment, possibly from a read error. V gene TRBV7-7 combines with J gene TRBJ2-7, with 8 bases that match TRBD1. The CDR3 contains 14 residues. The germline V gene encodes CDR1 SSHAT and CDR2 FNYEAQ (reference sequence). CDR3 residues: CASSLDDRGHEQYF. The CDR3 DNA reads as TGTGCTAGCAGCTTAGATGACAGGGGCCACGAGCAGTACTTC.

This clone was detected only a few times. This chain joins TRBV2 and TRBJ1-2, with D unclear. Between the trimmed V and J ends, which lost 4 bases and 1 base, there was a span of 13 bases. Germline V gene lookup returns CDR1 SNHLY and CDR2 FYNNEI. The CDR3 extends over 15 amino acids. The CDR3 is CASSGDLVFNYGYTF. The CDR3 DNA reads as TGTGCCAGCAGTGGAGACTTGGTGTTTAACTATGGCTACACCTTC. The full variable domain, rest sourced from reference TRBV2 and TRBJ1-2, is EPEVTQTPSHQVTQMGQEVILRCVPISNHLYFYWYRQILGQKVEFLVSFYNNEISEKSEIFDDQFSVERPDGSNFTLKIRSTKLEDSAMYFCASSGDLVFNYGYTFGSGTRLTVV.

CDR3 DNA sequence: TGCGCCAGCAGAGACGACAGGTCGGGTATTGGCTACACCTTC. Residues: CASRDDRSGIGYTF. J is TRBJ1-2 and V is TRBV5-1; D is possibly TRBD1 (6 bases). There are 14 residues in the CDR3. The germline V gene has CDR1 SGHRS and CDR2 YFSETQ. Between the trimmed V and J ends, which lost 5 bases and 7 bases, there was a span of 18 bases.

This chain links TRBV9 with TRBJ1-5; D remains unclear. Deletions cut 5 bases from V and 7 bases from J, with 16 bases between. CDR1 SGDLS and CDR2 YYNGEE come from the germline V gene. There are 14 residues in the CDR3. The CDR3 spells CASSAGGIQQPQHF. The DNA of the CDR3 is TGTGCCAGCAGTGCTGGTGGCATCCAGCAGCCCCAGCATTTT.